The sequence of this T cell receptor (beta chain) was determined in a study of blood T cell repertoires in COVID-19. About the research overall: Acute-phase and convalescent COVID-19 samples originated in the United States, Italy and Spain. Sample material is recorded as cDNA or gDNA derived from T cells, B-cell-depleted T cells, or PBMCs.

This CDR3 spans 14 amino acids. Germline V gene data show CDR1 as MDHEN and CDR2 as SYDVKM. V lost 5 bases to trimming and J lost 5 bases; unmatched junction nucleotides: 7. Original analysis: For nucleated cells, counts were estimated from reference gene primer amplification. Using immunoSEQ multiplex PCR, the repertoire was profiled, and TCRdb retains in-frame clones only, with some absent. Clonal size and the V and J genes are those of that table, whereas D and trimming came from the DNA. The sample includes about 100,000 clones, 87% seen only once; the top ten take over 7%. This chain uses TRBV28 with TRBJ1-1; 8 bases align to TRBD1. Sample: peripheral blood. The receptor was derived from a man aged 30-40 years in a cohort sampled during active COVID-19. This CDR3 reads CASSTWTGRTEAFF. For the CDR3, the DNA is TGTGCCAGCAGTACCTGGACAGGGCGGACTGAAGCTTTCTTT. The variable domain in full, with the rest retrieved from reference TRBV28 and TRBJ1-1, is DVKVTQSSRYLVKRTGEKVFLECVQDMDHENMFWYRQDPGLGLRLIYFSYDVKMKEKGDIPEGYSVSREKKERFSLILESASTNQTSMYLCASSTWTGRTEAFFGQGTRLTVV.